This T cell receptor beta chain was recorded in a study of blood T cells in healthy people across ages (dated by TCRdb to the mid-2010s). About the investigation overall: In model experiments, template switching captured about one uniquely barcoded TCR beta cDNA molecule for every two T cells. The study measured age-related changes in TCR beta repertoire diversity using deep sequencing normalized with unique cDNA molecular identifiers. The donors were divided into four age groups: young (average around 15 years), middle-aged (about 39), aged (approximately 62) and long-lived (about 90). To avoid experimental bias, donors of different ages were randomly spread across the sequencing lanes. Two additional independent replicas of 1 million unique cDNA reads from the same blood draw were analyzed for two donors (one aged 18 to 30 and one aged 80 or older). Overall results and qualifications from the work: Conclusive comparison of naive and antigen-experienced compartments was prevented by the profiling of bulk unsorted PBMCs. As age increased, observed TCR beta diversity per million T cells dropped in a roughly linear way, and a significant reduction was already evident by age 40. A strong correlation was found between observed TCR beta diversity and the percentage of naive T cells measured by flow cytometry. Donor CMV infection status was unknown, potentially confounding age-related changes in expanded clonotypes. Compared with the aged group, the long-lived group had more naive CD4+ T cells, fewer expanded clones and increased TCR diversity, suggesting age selection. Estimates of total diversity from one million sequenced T cells were regarded as lower bounds and underestimates.

Donors were 39 systemically healthy Caucasian individuals from Russia aged roughly 6 to 90 years. Each donor gave approximately 10 milliliters of peripheral blood, collected into EDTA-treated Vacutainer tubes. Ficoll-Paque density-gradient centrifugation was used to isolate PBMCs, with at least 6.5 million per sample. Total RNA, at least 6 micrograms per sample, was extracted from PBMCs with Trizol reagent. Naive CD45RAhigh/CD27high T cell percentages were measured by flow cytometry on a PBMC aliquot from every donor. Concerning this clonotype: The clone's antigen remains unknown. No base qualities exist here, and no much larger clone lies one base off it.

Libraries came from 5' RACE. Sequencing took place on an Illumina HiSeq 2500. A second PCR of roughly 7 to 12 cycles was performed with a sample-barcoded 5' primer and a J-beta primer mix. A unique molecular identifier was introduced onto each TCR beta cDNA molecule by a template-switch 5' adaptor carrying 12 random nucleotides. At least 3 million CDR3-containing paired-end reads were obtained from each sample. All of the RNA was converted into first-strand cDNA using the Mint cDNA synthesis kit, with a TRBC-specific oligonucleotide serving as the primer. Following uracil-DNA glycosylase treatment, all cDNA underwent a first 18-cycle PCR with the universal primers M1SS and BC2_uni_R. The paper's data handling went like this. For normalization, 1 million high-quality reads were randomly selected from each sample, with every read carrying a distinct molecular identifier. Reads sharing molecular identifiers were discarded rather than binned into consensus sequences. CDR3 identification, clonotype clustering and error correction used MiTCR with a Q25 quality threshold and the strictest error-elimination algorithm. A nonparametric unseen species model with Euler transformation was used to estimate a lower bound on total TCR beta diversity. TCRdb applied fastp at Q25 and MiXCR to the public reads, then kept only in-frame beta chains. Each CDR3 protein appears once, grouped with its most common genes and DNA. For this entry, the V and J calls and clone size follow TCRdb and not the study's own pipeline. The sample table holds 600,000 to 1,000,000 distinct CDR3 sequences, of which 55% to 70% were seen once. The leading ten clones occupy approximately 20% of the sample.

Trimmed from V: 1 base; trimmed from J: 3 bases; junction bases lacking a gene match: 12. The germline V gene encodes CDR1 SGHVS and CDR2 FNYEAQ. The CDR3 runs 20 residues from the cysteine to the phenylalanine. CDR3 DNA only is kept here, 60 bases in frame from base 1. The sequence was collected from a man in his thirties or forties in good health. The chain employs TRBV7-6 and TRBJ2-5, and 15 junctional nucleotides match TRBD2. Sequenced material: blood. The CDR3 amino acid sequence is: CASSLVIGLAGGPHEETQYF. The DNA sequence is TGTGCCAGCAGCTTAGTGATTGGACTAGCGGGAGGGCCGCATGAAGAGACCCAGTACTTC.